Listed below are T cell receptor beta chains from one sample, sequenced in a study of T cells in Graves' hyperthyroidism and ophthalmopathy. Via MiXCR, TCRdb re-called the multiplex PCR reads, giving one row per CDR3 protein. The table includes more than 250,000 distinct CDR3 sequences, 13% to 15% detected once. Material: blood. The receptors shown here come from a woman in her fifties or sixties with Graves' hyperthyroidism that later progressed to Graves' ophthalmopathy. CDR3s leave out the opening cysteine and the closing phenylalanine or tryptophan.

CDR3aa	v_gene	j_gene
ASSFLAGGPKNEQF	TRBV5-1	TRBJ2-1
ASSEPSGRDTQY	TRBV6-1	TRBJ2-3
SVDDRGGGYT	TRBV29-1	TRBJ1-2
SARDLKGAGGELF	TRBV20-1	TRBJ2-2
ASGGHLRNGYT	TRBV28	TRBJ1-2
ASRLLLTGGYNEQF	TRBV10-2	TRBJ2-1
AIAGAGNTEAF	TRBV10-3	TRBJ1-1
ASSLVGTTPETQY	TRBV7-2	TRBJ2-5
AWSVGVSGNTIY	TRBV30	TRBJ1-3
ASNTLRNWNEQF	TRBV6-2/TRBV6-3	TRBJ2-1
ASSLFTGYEKLF	TRBV27	TRBJ1-4
ASSTRGRALLEQY	TRBV6-2/TRBV6-3	TRBJ2-7
ASSFIGGGLSEQY	TRBV7-9	TRBJ2-7
ASSLVRGRTGELF	TRBV7-9	TRBJ2-2
ASSQDRGQAEAF	TRBV27	TRBJ1-1
ASSRRTGNTEAF	TRBV2	TRBJ1-1
ATTTAGDVNEKLF	TRBV15	TRBJ1-4
ASALGQSSYNEQF	TRBV19	TRBJ2-1
ASSQVYGTSGEQY	TRBV4-1	TRBJ2-7
SASSGSQAGGPADTQY	TRBV20-1	TRBJ2-3
SVGLGHYDEQF	TRBV20-1	TRBJ2-1
ASSDVGRGRVKLF	TRBV2	TRBJ1-4
AISGGQLAGNSYNEQF	TRBV10-3	TRBJ2-1
ASSILGNYGYT	TRBV19	TRBJ1-2
ASSWGTGSYYEQY	TRBV5-1	TRBJ2-7
ASSSSTGGITQY	TRBV7-8	TRBJ2-3
ASSVNSAGAKNIQY	TRBV9	TRBJ2-4